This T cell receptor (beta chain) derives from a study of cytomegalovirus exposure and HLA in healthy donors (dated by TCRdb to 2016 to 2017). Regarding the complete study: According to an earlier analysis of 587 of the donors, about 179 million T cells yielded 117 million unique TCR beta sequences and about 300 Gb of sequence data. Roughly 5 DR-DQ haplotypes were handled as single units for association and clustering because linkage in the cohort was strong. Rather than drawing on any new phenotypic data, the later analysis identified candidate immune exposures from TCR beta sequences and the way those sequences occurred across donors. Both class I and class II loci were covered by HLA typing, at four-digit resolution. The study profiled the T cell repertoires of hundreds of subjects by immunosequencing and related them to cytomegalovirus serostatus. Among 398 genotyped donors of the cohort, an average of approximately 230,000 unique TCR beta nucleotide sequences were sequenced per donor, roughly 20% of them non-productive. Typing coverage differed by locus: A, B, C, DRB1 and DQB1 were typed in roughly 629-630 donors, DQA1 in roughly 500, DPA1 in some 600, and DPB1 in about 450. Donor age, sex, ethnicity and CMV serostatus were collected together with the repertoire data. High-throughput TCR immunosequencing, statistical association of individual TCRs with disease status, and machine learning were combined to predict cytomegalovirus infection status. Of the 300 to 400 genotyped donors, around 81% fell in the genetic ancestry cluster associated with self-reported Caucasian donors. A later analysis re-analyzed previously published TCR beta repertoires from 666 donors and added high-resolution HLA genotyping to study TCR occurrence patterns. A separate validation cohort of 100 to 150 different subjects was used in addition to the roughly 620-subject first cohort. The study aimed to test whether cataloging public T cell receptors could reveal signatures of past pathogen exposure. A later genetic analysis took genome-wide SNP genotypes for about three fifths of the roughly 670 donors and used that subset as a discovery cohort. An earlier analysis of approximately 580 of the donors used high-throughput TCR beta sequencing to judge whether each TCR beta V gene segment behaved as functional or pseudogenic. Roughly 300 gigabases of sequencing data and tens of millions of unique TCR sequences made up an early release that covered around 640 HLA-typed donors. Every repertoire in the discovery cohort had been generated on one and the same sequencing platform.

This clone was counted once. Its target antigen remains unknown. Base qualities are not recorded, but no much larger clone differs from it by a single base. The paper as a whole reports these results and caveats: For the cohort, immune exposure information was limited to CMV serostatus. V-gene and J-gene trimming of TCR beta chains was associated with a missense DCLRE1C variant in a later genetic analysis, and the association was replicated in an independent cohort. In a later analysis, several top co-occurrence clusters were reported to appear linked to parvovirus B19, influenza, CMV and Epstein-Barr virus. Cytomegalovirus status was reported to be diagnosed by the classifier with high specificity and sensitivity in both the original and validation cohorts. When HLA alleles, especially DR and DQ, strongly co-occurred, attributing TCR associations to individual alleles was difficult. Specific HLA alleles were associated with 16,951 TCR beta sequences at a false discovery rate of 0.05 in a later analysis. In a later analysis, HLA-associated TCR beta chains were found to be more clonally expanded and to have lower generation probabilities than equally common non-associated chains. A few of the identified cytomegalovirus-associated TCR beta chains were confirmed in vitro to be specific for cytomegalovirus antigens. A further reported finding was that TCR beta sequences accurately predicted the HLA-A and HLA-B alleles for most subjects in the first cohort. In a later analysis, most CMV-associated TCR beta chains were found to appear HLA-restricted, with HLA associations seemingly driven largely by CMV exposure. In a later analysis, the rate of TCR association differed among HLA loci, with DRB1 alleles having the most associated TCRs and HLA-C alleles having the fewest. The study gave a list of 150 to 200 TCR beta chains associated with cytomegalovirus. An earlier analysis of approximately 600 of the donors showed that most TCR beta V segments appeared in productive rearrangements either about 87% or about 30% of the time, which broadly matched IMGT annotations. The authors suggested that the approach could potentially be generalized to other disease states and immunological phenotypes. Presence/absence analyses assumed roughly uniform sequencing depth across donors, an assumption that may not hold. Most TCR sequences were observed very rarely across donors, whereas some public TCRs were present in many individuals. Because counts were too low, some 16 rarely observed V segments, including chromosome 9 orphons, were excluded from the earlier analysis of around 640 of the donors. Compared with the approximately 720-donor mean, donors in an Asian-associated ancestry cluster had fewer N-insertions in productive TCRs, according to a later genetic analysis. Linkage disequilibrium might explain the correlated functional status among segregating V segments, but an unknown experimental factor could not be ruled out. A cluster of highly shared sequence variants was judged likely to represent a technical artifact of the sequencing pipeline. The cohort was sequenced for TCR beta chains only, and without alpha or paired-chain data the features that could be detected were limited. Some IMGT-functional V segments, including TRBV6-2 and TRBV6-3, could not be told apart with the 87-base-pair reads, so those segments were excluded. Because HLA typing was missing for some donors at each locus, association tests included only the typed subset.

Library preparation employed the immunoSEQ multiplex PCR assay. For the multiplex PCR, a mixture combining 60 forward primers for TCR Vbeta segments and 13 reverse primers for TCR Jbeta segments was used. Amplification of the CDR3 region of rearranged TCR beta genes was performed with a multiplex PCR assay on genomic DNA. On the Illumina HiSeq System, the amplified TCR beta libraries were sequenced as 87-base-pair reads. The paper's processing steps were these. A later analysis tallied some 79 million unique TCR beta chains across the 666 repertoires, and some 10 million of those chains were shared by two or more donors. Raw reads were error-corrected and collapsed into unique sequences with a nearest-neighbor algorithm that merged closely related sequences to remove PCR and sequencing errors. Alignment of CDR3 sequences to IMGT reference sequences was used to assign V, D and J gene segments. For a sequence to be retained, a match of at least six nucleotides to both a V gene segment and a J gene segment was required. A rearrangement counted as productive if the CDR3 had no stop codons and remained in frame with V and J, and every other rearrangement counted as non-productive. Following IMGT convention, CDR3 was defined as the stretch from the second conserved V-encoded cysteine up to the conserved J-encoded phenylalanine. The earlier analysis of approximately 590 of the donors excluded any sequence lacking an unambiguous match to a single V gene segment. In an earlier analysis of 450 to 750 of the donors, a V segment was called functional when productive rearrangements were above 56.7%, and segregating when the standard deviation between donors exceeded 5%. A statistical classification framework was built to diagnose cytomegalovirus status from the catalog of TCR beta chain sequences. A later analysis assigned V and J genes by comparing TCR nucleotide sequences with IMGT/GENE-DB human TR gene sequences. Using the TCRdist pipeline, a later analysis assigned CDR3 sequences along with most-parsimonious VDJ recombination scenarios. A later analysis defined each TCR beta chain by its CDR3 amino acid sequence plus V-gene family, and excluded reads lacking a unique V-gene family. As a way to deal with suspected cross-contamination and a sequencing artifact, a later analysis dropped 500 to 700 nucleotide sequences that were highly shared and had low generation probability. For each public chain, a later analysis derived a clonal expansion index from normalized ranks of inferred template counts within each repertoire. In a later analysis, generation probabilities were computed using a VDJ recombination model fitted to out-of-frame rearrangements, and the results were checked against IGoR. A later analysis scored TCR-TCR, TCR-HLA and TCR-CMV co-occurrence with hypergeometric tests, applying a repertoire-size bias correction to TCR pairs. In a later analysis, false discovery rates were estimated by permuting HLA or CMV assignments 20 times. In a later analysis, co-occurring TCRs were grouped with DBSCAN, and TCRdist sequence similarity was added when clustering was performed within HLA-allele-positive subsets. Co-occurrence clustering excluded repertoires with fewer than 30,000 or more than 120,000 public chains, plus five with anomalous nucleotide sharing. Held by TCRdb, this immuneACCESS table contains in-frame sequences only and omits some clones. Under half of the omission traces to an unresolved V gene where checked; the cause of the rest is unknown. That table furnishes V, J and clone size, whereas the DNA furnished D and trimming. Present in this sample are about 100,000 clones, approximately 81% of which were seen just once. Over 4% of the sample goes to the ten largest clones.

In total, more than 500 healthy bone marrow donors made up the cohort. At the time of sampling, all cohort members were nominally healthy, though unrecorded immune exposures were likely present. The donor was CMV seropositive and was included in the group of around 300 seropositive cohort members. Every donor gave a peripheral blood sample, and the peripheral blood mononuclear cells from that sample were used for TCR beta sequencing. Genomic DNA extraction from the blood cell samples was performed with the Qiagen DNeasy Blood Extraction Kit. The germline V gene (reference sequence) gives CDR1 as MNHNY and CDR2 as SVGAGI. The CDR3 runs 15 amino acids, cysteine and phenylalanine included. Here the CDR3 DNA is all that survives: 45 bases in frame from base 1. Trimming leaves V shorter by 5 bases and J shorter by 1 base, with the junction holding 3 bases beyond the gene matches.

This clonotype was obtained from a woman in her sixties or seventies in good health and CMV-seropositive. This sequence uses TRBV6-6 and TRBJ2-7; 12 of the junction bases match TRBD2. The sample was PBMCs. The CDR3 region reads CASSNGLAGSYEQYF. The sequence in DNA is TGTGCCAGCAGTAACGGACTAGCGGGGTCCTACGAGCAGTACTTC.